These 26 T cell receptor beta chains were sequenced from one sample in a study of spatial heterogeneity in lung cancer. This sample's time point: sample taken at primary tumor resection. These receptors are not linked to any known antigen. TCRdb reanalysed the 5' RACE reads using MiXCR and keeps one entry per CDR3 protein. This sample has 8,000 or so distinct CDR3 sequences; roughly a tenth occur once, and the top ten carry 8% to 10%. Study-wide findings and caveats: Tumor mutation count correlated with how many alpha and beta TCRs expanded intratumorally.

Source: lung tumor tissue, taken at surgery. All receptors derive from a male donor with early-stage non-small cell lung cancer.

The CDR3 spells CASSLEAGDGETQYF. Here the CDR3 DNA reads TGCGCCAGCAGCTTGGAGGCAGGTGACGGGGAGACCCAGTACTTC. The rearrangement joins TRBV5-1 to TRBJ2-5, with D unresolved. CDR3 size: 15 residues. Germline-derived CDR1 and CDR2 are SGHRS and YFSETQ. V was cut by 0 bases and J by 5 bases, with 14 bases left in between.

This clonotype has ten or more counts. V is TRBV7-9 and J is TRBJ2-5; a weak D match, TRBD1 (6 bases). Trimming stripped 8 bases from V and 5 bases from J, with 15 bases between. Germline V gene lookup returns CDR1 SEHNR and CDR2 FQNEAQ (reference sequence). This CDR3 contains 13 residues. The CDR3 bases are TGTGCCAGCCTCACCCCCGGACAGGAGACCCAGTACTTC. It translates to CASLTPGQETQYF. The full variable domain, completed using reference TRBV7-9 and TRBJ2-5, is DTGVSQNPRHKITKRGQNVTFRCDPISEHNRLYWYRQTLGQGPEFLTYFQNEAQLEKSRLLSDRFSAERPKGSFSTLEIQRTEQGDSAMYLCASLTPGQETQYFGPGTRLLVL.

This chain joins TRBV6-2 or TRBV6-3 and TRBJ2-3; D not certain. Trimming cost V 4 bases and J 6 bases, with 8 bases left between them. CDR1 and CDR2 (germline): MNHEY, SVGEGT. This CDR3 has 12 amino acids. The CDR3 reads CASSFESDTQYF. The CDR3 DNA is TGTGCCAGCAGTTTTGAGTCCGATACGCAGTATTTT.

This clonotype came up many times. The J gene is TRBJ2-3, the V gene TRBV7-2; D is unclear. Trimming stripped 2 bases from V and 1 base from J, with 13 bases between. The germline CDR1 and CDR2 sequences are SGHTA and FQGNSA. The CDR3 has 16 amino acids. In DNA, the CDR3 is TGTGCCAGCAGCTTACTGGACCGAAGACGCACAGATACGCAGTATTTT. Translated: CASSLLDRRRTDTQYF.

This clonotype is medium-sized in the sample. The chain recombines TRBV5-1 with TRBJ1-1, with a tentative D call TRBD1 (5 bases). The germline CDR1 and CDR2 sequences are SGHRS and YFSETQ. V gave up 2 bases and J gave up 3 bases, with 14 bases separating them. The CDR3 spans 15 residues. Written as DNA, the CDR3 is TGCGCCAGCAGCTTCCGGACGGGGCCGGACACTGAAGCTTTCTTT. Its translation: CASSFRTGPDTEAFF.

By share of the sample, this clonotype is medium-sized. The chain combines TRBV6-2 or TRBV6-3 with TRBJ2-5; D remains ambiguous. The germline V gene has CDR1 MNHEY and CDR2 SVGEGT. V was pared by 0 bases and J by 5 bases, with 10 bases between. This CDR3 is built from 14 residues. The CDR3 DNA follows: TGTGCCAGCAGTTACTCGTCAGTGTCTGAGACCCAGTACTTC. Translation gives CASSYSSVSETQYF.

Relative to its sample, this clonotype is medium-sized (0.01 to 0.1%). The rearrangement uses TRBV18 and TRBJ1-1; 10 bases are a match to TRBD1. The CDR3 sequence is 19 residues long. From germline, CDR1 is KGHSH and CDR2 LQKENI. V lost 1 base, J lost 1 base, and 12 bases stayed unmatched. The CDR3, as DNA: TGTGCCAGCTCACCACTGGGGACAGGGGTGCGAAGTGAGAACACTGAAGCTTTCTTT. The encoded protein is CASSPLGTGVRSENTEAFF.

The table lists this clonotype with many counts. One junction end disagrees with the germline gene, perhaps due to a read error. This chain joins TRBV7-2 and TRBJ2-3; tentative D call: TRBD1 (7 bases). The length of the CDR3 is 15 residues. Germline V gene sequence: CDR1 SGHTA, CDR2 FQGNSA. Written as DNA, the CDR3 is TGTGCCAGCAGCCTGCTGGGCGGGGTAGGGACAGATACGCATTTT. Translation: CASSLLGGVGTDTHF.

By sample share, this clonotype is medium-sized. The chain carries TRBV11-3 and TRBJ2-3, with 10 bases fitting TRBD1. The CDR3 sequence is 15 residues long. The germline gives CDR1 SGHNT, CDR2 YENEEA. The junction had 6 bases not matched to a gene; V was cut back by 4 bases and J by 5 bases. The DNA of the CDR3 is TGTGCCAGCAGCTCCCGGACAGGGGGGATAGATACGCAGTATTTT. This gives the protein CASSSRTGGIDTQYF.

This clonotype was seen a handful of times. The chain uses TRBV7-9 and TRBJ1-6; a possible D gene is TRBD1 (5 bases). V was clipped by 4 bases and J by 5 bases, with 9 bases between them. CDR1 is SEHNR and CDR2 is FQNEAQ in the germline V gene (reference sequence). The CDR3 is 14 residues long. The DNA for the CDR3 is TGTGCCAGCAGCTCACAGGTTGATAATTCACCCCTCCACTTT. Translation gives CASSSQVDNSPLHF.

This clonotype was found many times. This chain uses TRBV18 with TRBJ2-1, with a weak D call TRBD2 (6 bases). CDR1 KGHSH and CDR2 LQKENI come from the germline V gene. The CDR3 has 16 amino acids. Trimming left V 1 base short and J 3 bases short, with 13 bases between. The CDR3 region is CASSPLLAELYNEQFF. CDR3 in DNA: TGTGCCAGCTCACCACTTTTAGCGGAACTCTACAATGAGCAGTTCTTC.

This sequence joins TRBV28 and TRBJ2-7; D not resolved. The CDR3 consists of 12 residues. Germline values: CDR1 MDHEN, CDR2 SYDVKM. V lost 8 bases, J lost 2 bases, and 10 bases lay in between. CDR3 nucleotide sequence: TGTGCCAGCGTGGGCGGCCCCTACGAGCAGTACTTC. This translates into CASVGGPYEQYF. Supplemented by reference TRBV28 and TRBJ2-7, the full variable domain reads DVKVTQSSRYLVKRTGEKVFLECVQDMDHENMFWYRQDPGLGLRLIYFSYDVKMKEKGDIPEGYSVSREKKERFSLILESASTNQTSMYLCASVGGPYEQYFGPGTRLTVT.

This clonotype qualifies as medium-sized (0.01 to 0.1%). The CDR3 bases are TGCAGTGCTAGAGACAGCGGGACAAATGGCTACACCTTC. Its translation: CSARDSGTNGYTF. This chain links TRBV20-1 with TRBJ1-2; D is perhaps TRBD1 (6 bases). CDR3 length: 13 amino acids. Trimming removed 0 bases from V and 6 bases from J, with 11 bases in between. Germline V gene lookup returns CDR1 DFQATT and CDR2 SNEGSKA (reference sequence).

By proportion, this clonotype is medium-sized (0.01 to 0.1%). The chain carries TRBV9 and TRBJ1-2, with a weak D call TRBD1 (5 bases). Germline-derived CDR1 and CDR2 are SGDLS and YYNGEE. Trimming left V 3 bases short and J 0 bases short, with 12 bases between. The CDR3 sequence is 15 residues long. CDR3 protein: CASSGLQATNYGYTF. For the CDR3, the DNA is TGTGCCAGCAGCGGACTACAGGCTACTAACTATGGCTACACCTTC.

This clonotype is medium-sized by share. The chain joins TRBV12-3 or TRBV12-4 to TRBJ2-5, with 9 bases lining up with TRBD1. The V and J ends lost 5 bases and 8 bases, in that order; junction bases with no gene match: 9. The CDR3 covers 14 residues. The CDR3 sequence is CASSHRDRAFTQYF. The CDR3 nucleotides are TGTGCCAGCAGTCACCGGGACAGGGCTTTTACCCAGTACTTC.

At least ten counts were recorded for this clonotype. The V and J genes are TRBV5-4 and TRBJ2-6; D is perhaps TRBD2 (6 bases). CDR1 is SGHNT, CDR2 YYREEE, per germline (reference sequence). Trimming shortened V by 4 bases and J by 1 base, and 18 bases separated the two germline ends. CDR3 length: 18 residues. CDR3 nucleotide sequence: TGTGCCAGCAGCAAGGGGCAGGCCGGAGGGTCTGGGGCCAACGTCCTGACTTTC. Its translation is CASSKGQAGGSGANVLTF.

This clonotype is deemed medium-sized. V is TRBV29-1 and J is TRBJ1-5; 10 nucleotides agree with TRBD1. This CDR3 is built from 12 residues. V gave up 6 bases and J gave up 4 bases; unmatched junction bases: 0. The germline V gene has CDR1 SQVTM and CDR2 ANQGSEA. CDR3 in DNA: TGCAGCGTGGGACAGGGGAATCAGCCCCAGCATTTT. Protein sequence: CSVGQGNQPQHF.

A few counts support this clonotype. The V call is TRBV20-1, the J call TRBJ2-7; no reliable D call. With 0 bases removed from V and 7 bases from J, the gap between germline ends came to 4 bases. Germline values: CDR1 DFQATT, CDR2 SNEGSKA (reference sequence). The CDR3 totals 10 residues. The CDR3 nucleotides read TGCAGTGCTAGAGATCGGGAGCAGTACTTC. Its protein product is CSARDREQYF.

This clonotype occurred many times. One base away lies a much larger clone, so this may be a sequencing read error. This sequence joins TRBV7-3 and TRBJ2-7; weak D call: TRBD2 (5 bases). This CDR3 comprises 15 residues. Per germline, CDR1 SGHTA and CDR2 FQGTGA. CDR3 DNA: TGTACCAGCAGCCCGCGGCCGGCGGGCGCTTACGAGCAGTACTTC. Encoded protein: CTSSPRPAGAYEQYF.

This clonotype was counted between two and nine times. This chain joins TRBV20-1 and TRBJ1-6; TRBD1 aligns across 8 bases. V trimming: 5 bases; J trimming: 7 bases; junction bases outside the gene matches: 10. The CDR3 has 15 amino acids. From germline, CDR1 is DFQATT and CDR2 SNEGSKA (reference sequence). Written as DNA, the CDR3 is TGCAGTGCTGCCAGGCCGACAGGGGCCAATTCACCCCTCCACTTT. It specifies CSAARPTGANSPLHF.

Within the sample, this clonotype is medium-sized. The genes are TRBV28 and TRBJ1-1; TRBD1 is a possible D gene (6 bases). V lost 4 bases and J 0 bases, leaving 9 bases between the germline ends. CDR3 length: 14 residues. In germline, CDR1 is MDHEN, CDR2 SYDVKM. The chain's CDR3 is CASSYTGMNTEAFF. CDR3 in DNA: TGTGCCAGCAGTTACACAGGGATGAACACTGAAGCTTTCTTT.

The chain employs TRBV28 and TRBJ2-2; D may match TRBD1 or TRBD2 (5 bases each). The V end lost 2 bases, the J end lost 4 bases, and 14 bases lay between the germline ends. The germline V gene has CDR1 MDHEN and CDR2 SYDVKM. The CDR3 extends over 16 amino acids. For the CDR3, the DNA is TGTGCCAGCAGTTTAGAGGAGGCAGGGCTCACCGGGGAGCTGTTTTTT. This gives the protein CASSLEEAGLTGELFF.

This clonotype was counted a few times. The CDR3 here is CSAPSTSSSYEQYF. The CDR3 DNA is TGCAGTGCTCCTTCGACTAGCAGCTCCTACGAGCAGTACTTC. The chain employs TRBV20-1 and TRBJ2-7, with 7 bases fitting TRBD2. Per the germline V gene, CDR1 is DFQATT and CDR2 is SNEGSKA (reference sequence). The CDR3 covers 14 residues. With V trimmed by 5 bases and J by 0 bases, 7 bases remained unmatched.

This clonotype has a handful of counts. The CDR3, as DNA: TGTGCCAGCAGCTCGGGCCAGGGGGCGGGCACTGAAGCTTTCTTT. Translation gives CASSSGQGAGTEAFF. This chain links TRBV7-8 with TRBJ1-1, with 8 bases identical to TRBD1. The germline V gene encodes CDR1 SGHVS and CDR2 FQNEAQ. Trimming at V came to 4 bases and at J to 4 bases, leaving 8 bases not matched to a gene. The CDR3 extends over 15 amino acids.

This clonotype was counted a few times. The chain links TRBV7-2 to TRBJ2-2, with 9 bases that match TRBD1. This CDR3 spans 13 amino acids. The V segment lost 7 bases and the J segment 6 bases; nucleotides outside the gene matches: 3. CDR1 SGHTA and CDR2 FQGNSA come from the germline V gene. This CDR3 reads CASKQGAAGELFF. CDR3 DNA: TGTGCCAGCAAACAGGGGGCGGCCGGGGAGCTGTTTTTT. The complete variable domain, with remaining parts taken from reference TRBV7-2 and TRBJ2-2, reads GAGVSQSPSNKVTEKGKDVELRCDPISGHTALYWYRQSLGQGLEFLIYFQGNSAPDKSGLPSDRFSAERTGGSVSTLTIQRTQQEDSAVYLCASKQGAAGELFFGEGSRLTVL.

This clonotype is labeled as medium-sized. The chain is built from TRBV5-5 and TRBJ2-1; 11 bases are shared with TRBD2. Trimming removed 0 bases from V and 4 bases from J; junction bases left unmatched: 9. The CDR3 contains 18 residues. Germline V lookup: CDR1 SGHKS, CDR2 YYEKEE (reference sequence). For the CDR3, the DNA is TGTGCCAGCAGCTTGGTTCTAGCGGGAGGCCGACAATACAATGAGCAGTTCTTC. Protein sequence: CASSLVLAGGRQYNEQFF.